The source of this T cell receptor (beta chain) is a study of cytomegalovirus exposure and HLA in healthy donors. General observations from the study: Reportedly, cytomegalovirus status was diagnosed with high sensitivity and specificity.

Germline CDR1 SGHNT, CDR2 YENEEA. This CDR3 is 13 amino acids long. V lost 1 base to trimming and J lost 11 bases; unmatched junction nucleotides: 7. The data were produced by immunoSEQ multiplex PCR, yet TCRdb's version contains in-frame clones alone and is incomplete. This sample carries about 140,000 clones, approximately 82% of them seen once, and the ten largest clones take 30%. As to this clone: Its matching antigen is unknown.

The receptor's source is a man in his thirties or forties in good health and CMV-seropositive. Sequenced: PBMCs. The chain employs TRBV11-3 and TRBJ1-1, with 7 positions matching TRBD1. CDR3 DNA sequence: TGTGCCAGCAGCTTAGTGGTGGACAGGCAGGCTTTCTTT. Amino acids: CASSLVVDRQAFF.